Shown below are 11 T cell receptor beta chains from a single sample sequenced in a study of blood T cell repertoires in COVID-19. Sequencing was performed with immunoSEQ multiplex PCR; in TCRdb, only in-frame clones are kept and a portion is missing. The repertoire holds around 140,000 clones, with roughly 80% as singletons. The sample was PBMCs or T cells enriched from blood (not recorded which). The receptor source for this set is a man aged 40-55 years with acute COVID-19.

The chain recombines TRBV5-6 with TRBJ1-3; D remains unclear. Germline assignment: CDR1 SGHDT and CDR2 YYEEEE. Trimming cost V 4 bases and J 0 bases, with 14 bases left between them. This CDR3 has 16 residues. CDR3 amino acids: CASSPTPLFSGNTIYF. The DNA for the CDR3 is TGTGCCAGCAGCCCAACCCCGCTATTCTCTGGAAACACCATATATTTT.

The CDR3 DNA is TGTGCCAGTAGGATCGTAGCGGGGGGGCTTTTCACAGATACGCAGTATTTT. It specifies CASRIVAGGLFTDTQYF. This chain connects TRBV19 to TRBJ2-3, with 11 bases identical to TRBD2. This CDR3 region has 17 residues. Germline CDR1 reads LNHDA; CDR2 reads SQIVND (reference sequence). Trimming cost V 6 bases and J 2 bases; bases outside gene matches: 10.

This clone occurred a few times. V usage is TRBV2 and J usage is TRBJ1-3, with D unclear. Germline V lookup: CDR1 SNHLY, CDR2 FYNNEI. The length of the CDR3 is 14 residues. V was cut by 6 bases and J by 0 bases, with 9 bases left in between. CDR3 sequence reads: CASSKASSGNTIYF. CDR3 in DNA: TGTGCCAGCAGCAAAGCAAGCTCTGGAAACACCATATATTTT.

CDR3 coding DNA: TGTGCCAGCAGCCAAGACACCGGGACAGGGAACTACAATGAGCAGTTCTTC. Amino acid sequence: CASSQDTGTGNYNEQFF. The chain links TRBV3-1 (or the pseudogene TRBV3-2) to TRBJ2-1, with TRBD1 matching over 9 bases. This CDR3 has 17 amino acids. Germline V lookup: CDR1 LGHDT, CDR2 YNNKEL (reference sequence). The V and J ends lost 0 bases and 3 bases, in that order; junction bases with no gene match: 6.

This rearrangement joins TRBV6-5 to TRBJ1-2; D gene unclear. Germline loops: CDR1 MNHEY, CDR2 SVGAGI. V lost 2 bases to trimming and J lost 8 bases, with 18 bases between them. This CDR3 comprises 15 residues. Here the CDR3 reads CASSYGEGSPRGYTF. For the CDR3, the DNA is TGTGCCAGCAGTTACGGAGAGGGTTCACCCCGGGGCTACACCTTC.

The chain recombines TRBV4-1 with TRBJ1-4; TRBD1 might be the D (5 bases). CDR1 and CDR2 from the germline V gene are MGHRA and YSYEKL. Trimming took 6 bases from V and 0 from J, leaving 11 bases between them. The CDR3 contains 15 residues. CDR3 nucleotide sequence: TGCGCCAGCAGTCAGGGCGTCGCAACTAATGAAAAACTGTTTTTT. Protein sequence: CASSQGVATNEKLFF.

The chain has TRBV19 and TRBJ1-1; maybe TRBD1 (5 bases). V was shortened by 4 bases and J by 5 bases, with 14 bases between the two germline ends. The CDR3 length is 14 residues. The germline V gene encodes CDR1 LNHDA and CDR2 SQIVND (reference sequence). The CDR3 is CASSTLTVWTEAFF. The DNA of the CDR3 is TGTGCCAGTAGTACGCTGACAGTCTGGACTGAAGCTTTCTTT.

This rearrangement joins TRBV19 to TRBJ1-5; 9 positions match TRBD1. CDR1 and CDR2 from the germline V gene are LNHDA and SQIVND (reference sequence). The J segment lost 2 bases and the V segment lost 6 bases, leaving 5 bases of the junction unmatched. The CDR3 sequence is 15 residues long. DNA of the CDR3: TGTGCCAGTAGGAAGACAGGGGGAGGCAATCAGCCCCAGCATTTT. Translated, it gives CASRKTGGGNQPQHF.

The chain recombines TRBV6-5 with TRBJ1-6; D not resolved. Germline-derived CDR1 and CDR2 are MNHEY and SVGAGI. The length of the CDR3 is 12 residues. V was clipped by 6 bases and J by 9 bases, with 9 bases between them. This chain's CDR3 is CASRFGGSPLHF. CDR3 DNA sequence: TGTGCCAGCAGATTCGGAGGTTCACCCCTCCACTTT.

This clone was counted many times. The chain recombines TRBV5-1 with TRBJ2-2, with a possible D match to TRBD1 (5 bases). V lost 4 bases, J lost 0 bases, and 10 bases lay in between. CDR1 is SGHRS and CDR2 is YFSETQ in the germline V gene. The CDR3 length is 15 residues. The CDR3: CASSLRVTNTGELFF. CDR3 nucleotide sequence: TGCGCCAGCAGCCTCAGGGTTACGAACACCGGGGAGCTGTTTTTT. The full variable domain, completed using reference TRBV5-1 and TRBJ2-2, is KAGVTQTPRYLIKTRGQQVTLSCSPISGHRSVSWYQQTPGQGLQFLFEYFSETQRNKGNFPGRFSGRQFSNSRSEMNVSTLELGDSALYLCASSLRVTNTGELFFGEGSRLTVL.

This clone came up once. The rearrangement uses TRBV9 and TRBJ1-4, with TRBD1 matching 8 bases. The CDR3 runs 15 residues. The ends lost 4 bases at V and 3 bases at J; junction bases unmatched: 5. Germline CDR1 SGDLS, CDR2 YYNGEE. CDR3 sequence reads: CASSKTGGANEKLFF. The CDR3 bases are TGTGCCAGCAGCAAAACAGGGGGGGCTAATGAAAAACTGTTTTTT.